A single T cell receptor (beta chain) is shown here with its context. Original processing notes: From reference gene primer amplification, estimates of nucleated cell counts were derived. Sequencing used immunoSEQ multiplex PCR; TCRdb keeps in-frame clones, though not all of them. The V and J calls and clone size are taken from that table; D and trimming were inferred from the DNA. The sample carries approximately 250,000 clones, under 85% recorded once. Trimming took off 5 bases at V and 7 bases at J, with 9 bases between the two ends. The V gene's germline CDR1 is MNHEY and CDR2 SVGAGI. This CDR3 region has 11 residues. The data belong to a study of blood T cell repertoires in COVID-19. As for the study in general: Italy, Spain and the United States were the sources of the convalescent and acute COVID-19 samples. Sources were T cells, B-cell-depleted T cells, or PBMCs; the material itself was cDNA or gDNA.

This TCR was recovered from a human donor in a cohort sampled during active COVID-19. The sample consisted of peripheral blood. This chain links TRBV6-5 with TRBJ2-7, with D possibly TRBD1 on 6 matching bases. The DNA of the CDR3 is TGTGCCAGCAGTACACAGGGAGAGCAGTACTTC. Protein: CASSTQGEQYF.